The 10 T cell receptor beta chains below come from one sample, sequenced in a study of CD8 T cells in Susac syndrome. Reverse transcription of roughly 0.5 to 1 ug RNA was carried out with random hexamers. TCRdb reprocessed the immunoSEQ multiplex PCR reads with MiXCR, giving one entry per CDR3 protein. The sample has 150,000 to 250,000 distinct CDR3 sequences, about 96% seen once. Sequencing was performed on CD4+ T cells from PBMCs. The receptor set was obtained from a human donor with multiple sclerosis.

V gene TRBV6-5 combines with J gene TRBJ2-1, with TRBD2 matching over 12 bases. Germline trimming cut 0 bases from V and 9 bases from J; bases unmatched to any gene: 6. Germline V gives CDR1 MNHEY, CDR2 SVGAGI. The CDR3 is 16 residues long. CDR3 protein: CASSYSTSGGSSEQFF. The CDR3 DNA is TGTGCCAGCAGTTACTCGACTAGCGGGGGATCAAGTGAGCAGTTCTTC.

CDR3 sequence (DNA): TGTGCCACCAGCCCTGTCCTTGAGACTGGCTACACCTTC. It is translated as CATSPVLETGYTF. V usage is TRBV15 and J usage is TRBJ1-2; D is ambiguous. CDR1 and CDR2 from the germline V gene are LNHNV and YYDKDF (reference sequence). V was pared by 5 bases and J by 7 bases, with 14 bases between. CDR3 size: 13 residues.

The chain has TRBV20-1 and TRBJ1-5; D is uncertain. The CDR3 runs 13 residues. With 3 bases removed from V and 2 bases from J, the gap between germline ends came to 8 bases. Germline CDR1 reads DFQATT; CDR2 reads SNEGSKA (reference sequence). The CDR3 sequence is CSASYTGNQPQHF. CDR3 DNA: TGCAGTGCTAGTTATACAGGCAATCAGCCCCAGCATTTT.

The rearrangement links TRBV3-1 to TRBJ1-1; D may be TRBD1 (5 bases). Deletions cut 4 bases from V and 5 bases from J, with 14 bases between. Germline V gene data show CDR1 as LGHDT and CDR2 as YNNKEL (reference sequence). The CDR3 sequence is 14 residues long. CDR3 protein: CASSPLRGGTEAFF. For the CDR3, the DNA is TGTGCCAGCAGCCCCCTGAGGGGAGGAACTGAAGCTTTCTTT.

This chain connects TRBV9 to TRBJ2-5; the D is unclear. Germline V CDR1 and CDR2: SGDLS, YYNGEE. V was pared by 4 bases and J by 5 bases, with 12 bases between. The CDR3 spans 13 residues. CDR3 sequence: CASSPGQRETQYF. CDR3 sequence (DNA): TGTGCCAGCAGCCCCGGTCAGAGGGAGACCCAGTACTTC.

This chain connects TRBV4-2 to TRBJ1-1; 7 positions agree with TRBD1. The length of the CDR3 is 15 residues. V lost 2 bases, J lost 0 bases, and 3 bases stayed unmatched. Germline V gives CDR1 LGHNA, CDR2 YNFKEQ. CDR3: CASSQPQGLNTEAFF. For the CDR3, the DNA is TGTGCCAGCAGCCAACCACAGGGGCTGAACACTGAAGCTTTCTTT.

The chain combines TRBV20-1 with TRBJ2-5, with D uncertain. V was clipped by 3 bases and J by 3 bases, with 11 bases between them. This CDR3 contains 13 residues. Germline-derived CDR1 and CDR2 are DFQATT and SNEGSKA (reference sequence). The CDR3 reads CSASFRAKETQYF. DNA for the CDR3: TGCAGTGCTAGTTTTCGGGCAAAAGAGACCCAGTACTTC.

In its sample, this clonotype was seen once. The chain has TRBV18 and TRBJ2-3; the D is unclear. Germline V CDR1 and CDR2: KGHSH, LQKENI. This CDR3 has 14 amino acids. V was trimmed by 2 bases and J by 0 bases, leaving 6 bases between them. The CDR3 DNA reads as TGTGCCAGCTCACCAGGCGACAGCACAGATACGCAGTATTTT. Protein sequence: CASSPGDSTDTQYF. The full variable domain, completed using reference TRBV18 and TRBJ2-3, is NAGVMQNPRHLVRRRGQEARLRCSPMKGHSHVYWYRQLPEEGLKFMVYLQKENIIDESGMPKERFSAEFPKEGPSILRIQQVVRGDSAAYFCASSPGDSTDTQYFGPGTRLTVL.

The rearrangement joins TRBV29-1 to TRBJ2-5; D perhaps matches TRBD2 (6 bases). V dropped 7 bases and J dropped 7 bases, with 19 bases sitting between them. The CDR3 is made up of 13 amino acids. The germline CDR1 and CDR2 sequences are SQVTM and ANQGSEA. The CDR3 DNA follows: TGCAGCGCCCAGGTTGGGGGGTCGGGGACCCAGTACTTC. This gives the protein CSAQVGGSGTQYF.

About this clonotype: At one end, the junction sequence differs from germline, possibly due to a read error. V gene TRBV29-1 combines with J gene TRBJ2-7, with a tentative D call TRBD1 (5 bases). The CDR3 has 13 residues. The germline CDR1 and CDR2 sequences are SQVTM and ANQGSEA. The CDR3 DNA sequence: TGCAGCGTGGAAGGACAAGAACGCTACGAGCAGTACTTC. It specifies CSVEGQERYEQYF.